This TCR beta chain was sequenced in a study of cytomegalovirus exposure and HLA in healthy donors. Of note for this clone: What it binds is not known.

Data came from immunoSEQ multiplex PCR; TCRdb stores just in-frame clones and leaves some out. The profile covers around 140,000 clones, with approximately 88% appearing a single time and 3.5% to 5.5% taken by the ten largest. Study-level findings and limits: Associated with cytomegalovirus, according to the listing, were around 160 TCR beta chains. According to a subsequent analysis, TCR clusters from the first cohort were inclined to appear together in the 110 or so validation repertoires.

CDR3 length: 13 amino acids. The rearrangement links TRBV12-2 to TRBJ2-7; the listed D gene, TRBD2, was not tested against the DNA. TRBV12-2 is reported as a pseudogene. The sample comprised PBMCs. This TCR derives from a man aged 18 to 30 in good health and CMV-seropositive. CDR3 amino acids: CASRLARDYEQYF. Here the CDR3 DNA reads TGTGCAAGTCGCTTAGCTCGGGATTACGAGCAGTACTTC.